The 6 T cell receptor beta chains below were found in one sample sequenced in a study of T-cell memory formation after mild COVID-19. TCRdb analysed the 5' RACE reads with MiXCR anew, one entry per CDR3 protein. The top ten clones hold around 8.8% of a sample with about 430,000 distinct CDR3 sequences, roughly a quarter of them seen once. Sample: PBMCs or a T cell subset sorted from them (not recorded which). The source is an adult woman who had mild COVID-19 (a few samples of this study predate the infection). Cell type and time point are not known.

At least ten counts were recorded for this clonotype. This chain uses TRBV12-3 or TRBV12-4 with TRBJ1-1; no firm D call. The CDR3 covers 13 residues. The V end lost 4 bases, the J end lost 0 bases, and 6 bases lay between the germline ends. This chain's CDR3 is CASSSSVNTEAFF. Written as DNA, the CDR3 is TGTGCCAGCAGTTCGTCGGTGAACACTGAAGCTTTCTTT.

V usage is TRBV7-2 and J usage is TRBJ1-2; D is uncertain. The CDR3 contains 16 residues. Germline V CDR1 and CDR2: SGHTA, FQGNSA. Trimming stripped 5 bases from V and 2 bases from J, with 18 bases between. The CDR3 region has the DNA TGTGCCAGCAGCACGGCGACGATTTTCCGGAACTATGGCTACACCTTC. Translation: CASSTATIFRNYGYTF.

The sample holds a few counts of this clonotype. The rearrangement links TRBV7-2 to TRBJ2-3; tentative D call: TRBD2 (6 bases). The CDR3 is 15 amino acids. In germline, CDR1 is SGHTA, CDR2 FQGNSA. V lost 6 bases and J lost 2, with 15 bases in between. As DNA, the CDR3 is TGTGCCAGCAGACCTGTGCGGGGTCCCACAGATACGCAGTATTTT. The encoded protein is CASRPVRGPTDTQYF. Full variable domain (outside the CDR3, taken from reference TRBV7-2 and TRBJ2-3): GAGVSQSPSNKVTEKGKDVELRCDPISGHTALYWYRQSLGQGLEFLIYFQGNSAPDKSGLPSDRFSAERTGGSVSTLTIQRTQQEDSAVYLCASRPVRGPTDTQYFGPGTRLTVL.

This clonotype was observed a handful of times. This chain links TRBV20-1 with TRBJ1-5; no firm D call. Germline loops: CDR1 DFQATT, CDR2 SNEGSKA (reference sequence). The CDR3 runs to 13 residues. The V end lost 0 bases, the J end lost 4 bases, and 7 bases lay between the germline ends. Here the CDR3 DNA reads TGCAGTGCTAGAGATCCGAGGAATCAGCCCCAGCATTTT. This translates into CSARDPRNQPQHF.

This chain uses TRBV5-1 with TRBJ2-1, with D hard to call. Germline CDR1 and CDR2: SGHRS and YFSETQ. Trimming took 4 bases from V and 0 from J, leaving 23 bases between them. The CDR3 loop spans 19 amino acids. CDR3 region: CASSDPVSSGLSSYNEQFF. DNA for the CDR3: TGCGCCAGCAGCGACCCCGTCTCTTCCGGGTTGAGCTCCTACAATGAGCAGTTCTTC. The entire variable domain, with the rest obtained from reference TRBV5-1 and TRBJ2-1, is as follows: KAGVTQTPRYLIKTRGQQVTLSCSPISGHRSVSWYQQTPGQGLQFLFEYFSETQRNKGNFPGRFSGRQFSNSRSEMNVSTLELGDSALYLCASSDPVSSGLSSYNEQFFGPGTRLTVL.

The sample holds a few counts of this clonotype. The V gene is TRBV7-6, the J gene TRBJ2-5; D uncertain. CDR3 length equals 15 residues. The germline V and J ends were trimmed by 1 base and 4 bases, with 13 bases remaining between them. Germline CDR1 and CDR2: SGHVS and FNYEAQ. The DNA for the CDR3 is TGTGCCAGCAGCTTAGGTACAGACCTTGGAGAGACCCAGTACTTC. Translated, it gives CASSLGTDLGETQYF.